The T cell receptor (beta chain) under discussion was sequenced for a study of T cells in Graves' hyperthyroidism and ophthalmopathy. Patients between 18 and 65 years old had hyperthyroidism, newly diagnosed and lasting under 2 months. The table lists this clonotype with a few counts. Its matching antigen is unknown. The investigators amplified TCR beta CDR3 regions from RNA transcripts. A set of HTBI primers served as the primers for a first-round RT-PCR of the TCR CDR3. TCRdb re-analysed the multiplex PCR reads in MiXCR, keeping a single row per CDR3 protein. The sample holds a few hundred thousand distinct CDR3 sequences, around 14% seen once. V was trimmed by 3 bases and J by 7 bases, leaving 22 bases between them. Per the germline V gene, CDR1 is DFQATT and CDR2 is SNEGSKA (reference sequence). The CDR3 length is 16 residues. Points from the study as a whole: A 13 V-J model separated ophthalmopathy from stable hyperthyroidism. The model identified upcoming ophthalmopathy a median approximately seven months ahead of onset. Blood also carried most thyroid clonotypes expanded above 0.001.

Sequencing used blood. This chain uses TRBV20-1 with TRBJ2-1; D possibly matches TRBD1 or TRBD2 (6 bases each). The TCR originated in a woman aged 30 to 39 with Graves' hyperthyroidism. CDR3 residues: CSASGGLAWVSNEQFF. Here the CDR3 DNA reads TGCAGTGCTAGTGGGGGGCTAGCGTGGGTGAGTAATGAGCAGTTCTTC.